This note documents a single T cell receptor (beta chain) sequence. What it recognizes is unknown. All patients picked for sequencing had shown, by flow cytometry, an expansion of CD8+CD57+ cells. Severe acquired aplastic anemia was diagnosed in all patients. This entry comes from a study of CD8+CD57+ T cells in acquired aplastic anemia. V dropped 2 bases and J dropped 6 bases, with 7 bases sitting between them. CDR3 size: 13 residues. Germline V lookup: CDR1 MGHDK, CDR2 SYGVNS. Whole-study findings and limits: Researchers report that 25 to 35 CD8+ CDR3 sequences appeared in both patients and controls.

CDR3 and TCR beta VDJ profiling relied on a genomic DNA template. One entry per CDR3 protein, called by TCRdb with MiXCR from the reads. The data contain 150,000 to 160,000 distinct CDR3 sequences, about 54% of them singletons. Sequencing was done on a sample of sorted CD4+, CD8+, or CD8+CD57+ T cells (not recorded which) from PBMCs. The clonotype originates from a human donor with aplastic anemia. J is TRBJ2-2 and V is TRBV25-1; no firm D call. The CDR3 protein is CASSERAAGELFF. The DNA for the CDR3 is TGTGCCAGCAGTGAACGGGCAGCCGGGGAGCTGTTTTTT.